These 17 T cell receptor beta chains were all obtained from the same sample, sequenced in a study of blood T cell dynamics during melanoma immunotherapy. Stated time point: week 3, after first cycle of checkpoint inhibitor. The data were produced by immunoSEQ multiplex PCR, yet TCRdb's version contains in-frame clones alone and is incomplete. The sample shows roughly 8,100 clones, 85% of them seen only once. The specimen comprised blood, sampled from a patient treated with checkpoint blockade. The receptors shown here come from a human donor with melanoma.

The chain joins TRBV18 to TRBJ1-4, with unresolved D. V lost 2 bases and J lost 7, with 5 bases in between. This CDR3 spans 12 amino acids. Germline V lookup: CDR1 KGHSH, CDR2 LQKENI. Written as DNA, the CDR3 is TGTGCCAGCTCACCAGGGGTTGAAAAACTGTTTTTT. This codes for CASSPGVEKLFF.

The V and J genes are TRBV5-1 and TRBJ2-7; 12 bases match TRBD2. The CDR3 has 14 amino acids. The V and J ends lost 7 bases and 4 bases, in that order; junction bases with no gene match: 6. The V gene's germline CDR1 is SGHRS and CDR2 YFSETQ. The CDR3 here is CASSTSGSLYEQYF. DNA for the CDR3: TGCGCCAGCTCGACTAGCGGGAGTCTATACGAGCAGTACTTC. Full variable domain (remainder filled in from reference TRBV5-1 and TRBJ2-7): KAGVTQTPRYLIKTRGQQVTLSCSPISGHRSVSWYQQTPGQGLQFLFEYFSETQRNKGNFPGRFSGRQFSNSRSEMNVSTLELGDSALYLCASSTSGSLYEQYFGPGTRLTVT.

This clone showed up just once. This CDR3 reads CASVTNRQGNQPQHF. As DNA, the CDR3 is TGTGCCAGCGTGACTAACCGGCAGGGTAATCAGCCCCAGCATTTT. The rearrangement links TRBV28 to TRBJ1-5; D is perhaps TRBD1 (5 bases). The CDR3 sequence is 15 residues long. V lost 8 bases, J lost 4 bases, and 18 bases lay in between. CDR1 is MDHEN, CDR2 SYDVKM, per germline.

The rearrangement uses TRBV11-2 and TRBJ2-7; D might be TRBD1 (5 bases). In germline, CDR1 is SGHAT, CDR2 FQNNGV. The CDR3 has 16 residues. V lost 5 bases to trimming and J lost 0 bases, with 17 bases between them. The CDR3 reads CASSPGRGRASYEQYF. Here the CDR3 DNA reads TGTGCCAGCAGCCCTGGCCGAGGCAGGGCCTCCTACGAGCAGTACTTC.

The CDR3 spells CASSTGGRANTEAFF. CDR3 nucleotides: TGTGCCAGCAGTACCGGGGGCAGGGCGAACACTGAAGCTTTCTTT. The J gene is TRBJ1-1, the V gene TRBV27; a weak D match, TRBD1 (6 bases). V lost 5 bases, J lost 1 base, and 14 bases lay in between. The CDR3 runs 15 residues. Germline V lookup: CDR1 MNHEY, CDR2 SMNVEV (reference sequence).

The chain has TRBV2 and TRBJ1-6; perhaps TRBD1 as D (6 bases). This CDR3 comprises 12 residues. The V end was cut by 6 bases, the J end by 16 bases, with 16 bases between. Germline CDR1 is SNHLY and CDR2 is FYNNEI. The CDR3 is CASRGTGTHLHF. The CDR3 nucleotides read TGTGCCAGCAGGGGTACCGGGACACATCTCCACTTT. Looking up the rest from reference TRBV2 and TRBJ1-6 gives the full variable domain: EPEVTQTPSHQVTQMGQEVILRCVPISNHLYFYWYRQILGQKVEFLVSFYNNEISEKSEIFDDQFSVERPDGSNFTLKIRSTKLEDSAMYFCASRGTGTHLHFGNGTRLTVT.

The chain joins TRBV25-1 to TRBJ2-7, with TRBD1 matching over 7 bases. The germline V gene encodes CDR1 MGHDK and CDR2 SYGVNS. With 4 bases clipped from V and 10 bases from J, the junction kept 10 bases outside the gene matches. The CDR3 has 13 amino acids. CDR3 nucleotide sequence: TGTGCCAGCAGTGGGCCGGGACAGACTAAACAGTACTTC. Its protein product is CASSGPGQTKQYF.

This clone has only a few counts. The chain carries TRBV9 and TRBJ2-7; D unclear. Between the trimmed V and J ends, which lost 4 bases and 0 bases, there was a span of 8 bases. The CDR3 length is 13 residues. Germline V lookup: CDR1 SGDLS, CDR2 YYNGEE. CDR3 nucleotide sequence: TGTGCCAGCAGCCGTACGGGCTCCTACGAGCAGTACTTC. Protein: CASSRTGSYEQYF. The full variable domain, rest sourced from reference TRBV9 and TRBJ2-7, is DSGVTQTPKHLITATGQRVTLRCSPRSGDLSVYWYQQSLDQGLQFLIQYYNGEERAKGNILERFSAQQFPDLHSELNLSSLELGDSALYFCASSRTGSYEQYFGPGTRLTVT.

The gene calls are TRBV4-2 and TRBJ2-3, with D uncertain. CDR1 is LGHNA and CDR2 is YNFKEQ in the germline V gene. V was pared by 0 bases and J by 1 base, with 11 bases between. The CDR3 loop spans 16 amino acids. In DNA form, the CDR3 reads TGTGCCAGCAGCCAAGACTCCAGTATCGGCACAGATACGCAGTATTTT. Protein product: CASSQDSSIGTDTQYF.

The gene calls are TRBV6-6 and TRBJ2-7; TRBD2 matches 9 bases. This CDR3 is built from 13 residues. J gave up 0 bases and V 8 bases, and 2 bases lay outside the gene matches. CDR1 is MNHNY, CDR2 SVGAGI, per germline (reference sequence). CDR3 bases: TGTGCCAGCCGGACTAGCGACTCCTACGAGCAGTACTTC. Translating gives CASRTSDSYEQYF.

The J gene is TRBJ1-3, the V gene TRBV7-6; the D gene is possibly TRBD1 (5 bases). The germline V gene has CDR1 SGHVS and CDR2 FNYEAQ. The V gene lost 5 bases and the J gene lost 2 bases, with 19 bases spanning the gap. This CDR3 comprises 17 residues. The CDR3 here is CASSRARRGSPGNTIYF. The DNA for the CDR3 is TGTGCCAGCAGCCGGGCGAGGCGGGGGTCTCCTGGAAACACCATATATTTT.

The chain recombines TRBV6-1 with TRBJ2-7; D call uncertain. V shed 4 bases and J shed 10 bases, with 11 bases lying between them. The length of the CDR3 is 11 residues. Germline CDR1 is MNHNS and CDR2 is SASEGT. For the CDR3, the DNA is TGTGCCAGCAGTGGAGATTACGGCCAGTACTTC. Translated, it gives CASSGDYGQYF.

The chain recombines TRBV7-6 with TRBJ1-1; 7 positions agree with TRBD1. This CDR3 is built from 13 residues. Germline V CDR1 and CDR2: SGHVS, FNYEAQ. The V gene end was trimmed by 4 bases and the J gene end by 6 bases; junction bases not matched to a gene: 5. CDR3 sequence: CASSSNRGAEAFF. CDR3 bases: TGTGCCAGCAGCTCTAACAGGGGCGCTGAAGCTTTCTTT.

The chain recombines TRBV14 with TRBJ2-1, with D hard to call. The CDR3 has 12 residues. The germline gives CDR1 SGHDN, CDR2 FVKESK. V was trimmed by 1 base and J by 9 bases, leaving 7 bases between them. The DNA of the CDR3 is TGTGCCAGCAGCCAAGGGTTACGTGAGCAGTTCTTC. It codes for CASSQGLREQFF.

The rearrangement uses TRBV28 and TRBJ1-2, with D unclear. V was shortened by 4 bases and J by 6 bases, with 3 bases between the two germline ends. CDR1 is MDHEN and CDR2 is SYDVKM in the germline V gene. The CDR3 totals 10 residues. In nucleotides, the CDR3 is TGTGCCAGCAGTTATGATGGCTACACCTTC. This sequence encodes CASSYDGYTF.

V and J are TRBV28 and TRBJ2-7; 7 bases fit TRBD1. Germline V CDR1 and CDR2: MDHEN, SYDVKM. The CDR3 is 14 residues long. V gave up 7 bases and J gave up 2 bases; unmatched junction bases: 8. CDR3 sequence (DNA): TGTGCCAGCACCGCGACAGGGTTCACCTACGAGCAGTACTTC. The encoded protein is CASTATGFTYEQYF.

V is TRBV28 and J is TRBJ2-7; 9 bases fit TRBD2. The V segment lost 2 bases and the J segment 5 bases; nucleotides outside the gene matches: 10. Germline CDR1 MDHEN, CDR2 SYDVKM. There are 16 residues in the CDR3. CDR3 region: CASSLEVLAGSHEQYF. The CDR3 DNA reads as TGTGCCAGCAGTTTAGAGGTCCTAGCGGGATCCCACGAGCAGTACTTC.